These 29 T cell receptor beta chains came from one sample sequenced in a study of OX40 agonist ivuxolimab in advanced cancers. Profiled with immunoSEQ multiplex PCR; TCRdb holds only in-frame clones, not every one. The sample includes tens of thousands of clones, around 88% of them seen just once. Source: CD4+ or CD8+ T cells sorted from blood, taken in a trial of the OX40 agonist ivuxolimab. The receptor source for this set is an adult with an advanced solid tumor such as melanoma, head and neck, liver or kidney cancer.

The rearrangement uses TRBV28 and TRBJ1-3; D is unresolved. Between the trimmed V and J ends, which lost 7 bases and 4 bases, there was a span of 11 bases. Germline V gene data show CDR1 as MDHEN and CDR2 as SYDVKM. The CDR3 has 13 residues. In nucleotides, the CDR3 is TGTGCCAGCATCCCATCGGAGGGAAACACCATATATTTT. Translated: CASIPSEGNTIYF. Using reference TRBV28 and TRBJ1-3 for the parts outside the CDR3, the full variable domain is DVKVTQSSRYLVKRTGEKVFLECVQDMDHENMFWYRQDPGLGLRLIYFSYDVKMKEKGDIPEGYSVSREKKERFSLILESASTNQTSMYLCASIPSEGNTIYFGEGSWLTVV.

The J gene is TRBJ2-7, the V gene TRBV20-1; TRBD2 might be the D (5 bases). The germline CDR1 and CDR2 sequences are DFQATT and SNEGSKA (reference sequence). V was clipped by 6 bases and J by 4 bases, with 10 bases between them. The CDR3 is made up of 11 amino acids. The CDR3 DNA reads TGCAGTGCGGGTACTAGGTACGAGCAGTACTTC. This codes for CSAGTRYEQYF.

V is TRBV5-1 and J is TRBJ2-7, with 8 bases matching TRBD1. The CDR3 consists of 14 residues. With 4 bases clipped from V and 2 bases from J, the junction kept 5 bases outside the gene matches. Germline assignment: CDR1 SGHRS and CDR2 YFSETQ. CDR3 DNA: TGCGCCAGCAGCGTTCGACAGGGGACCTACGAGCAGTACTTC. This codes for CASSVRQGTYEQYF.

The chain links TRBV27 to TRBJ1-5, with TRBD1 identical over 9 bases. Trimming at V came to 6 bases and at J to 0 bases, leaving 3 bases not matched to a gene. This CDR3 region has 15 residues. CDR1 is MNHEY and CDR2 is SMNVEV in the germline V gene (reference sequence). DNA of the CDR3: TGTGCCAGCAGCCCGGGACAGGGTAGCAATCAGCCCCAGCATTTT. This sequence encodes CASSPGQGSNQPQHF.

The V gene is TRBV11-1, the J gene TRBJ1-5; D not certain. Germline V gene data show CDR1 as SGHAT and CDR2 as FQDESV (reference sequence). The V and J ends lost 2 bases and 0 bases respectively, with 14 bases between them. There are 17 residues in the CDR3. CDR3 bases: TGTGCCAGCAGCTTACCTGACACCAACTATAGCAATCAGCCCCAGCATTTT. Its translation is CASSLPDTNYSNQPQHF. Full variable domain (missing parts from reference TRBV11-1 and TRBJ1-5): EAEVAQSPRYKITEKSQAVAFWCDPISGHATLYWYRQILGQGPELLVQFQDESVVDDSQLPKDRFSAERLKGVDSTLKIQPAELGDSAMYLCASSLPDTNYSNQPQHFGDGTRLSIL.

This clone was recorded once. The genes are TRBV7-9 and TRBJ2-2; D may be TRBD1 or TRBD2 (6 bases each). Per germline, CDR1 SEHNR and CDR2 FQNEAQ (reference sequence). The CDR3 length is 14 residues. V shed 5 bases and J shed 2 bases, with 9 bases lying between them. CDR3 residues: CASSRGANTGELFF. The CDR3 nucleotides are TGTGCCAGCAGCAGGGGGGCAAACACCGGGGAGCTGTTTTTT.

This chain links TRBV28 with TRBJ2-7; 10 bases map to TRBD1. The CDR3 spans 12 residues. Trimming took 8 bases from V and 5 from J; bases not matched to a gene: 3. Germline values: CDR1 MDHEN, CDR2 SYDVKM. For the CDR3, the DNA is TGTGCCAGCGACAGGGGGCTTCACGAGCAGTACTTC. The encoded protein is CASDRGLHEQYF.

In nucleotides, the CDR3 is TGTGCCAGCTCCGGTGTGTCTCAAGAGACCCAGTACTTC. The encoded protein is CASSGVSQETQYF. The rearrangement joins TRBV11-3 to TRBJ2-5; D is undetermined. Trimming stripped 8 bases from V and 2 bases from J, with 12 bases between. The CDR3 is made up of 13 amino acids. Germline-derived CDR1 and CDR2 are SGHNT and YENEEA.

The J gene is TRBJ1-4, the V gene TRBV30; D not certain. The ends were cut back, 0 bases at V and 5 bases at J, with 7 bases in the middle. The CDR3 is made up of 13 amino acids. Germline CDR1 and CDR2: GTSNPN and SVGIG (reference sequence). The CDR3 protein is CAWSVRLNEKLFF. The CDR3 coding sequence is TGTGCCTGGAGTGTACGGCTAAATGAAAAACTGTTTTTT.

The chain employs TRBV5-5 and TRBJ1-1; the D is unclear. The CDR3 is made up of 13 amino acids. Germline V gene sequence: CDR1 SGHKS, CDR2 YYEKEE (reference sequence). V was shortened by 0 bases and J by 6 bases, with 9 bases between the two germline ends. The CDR3 loop reads CASSLDLLSEAFF. The CDR3 DNA follows: TGTGCCAGCAGCTTGGACCTTTTGTCTGAAGCTTTCTTT.

This chain uses TRBV2 with TRBJ2-5; TRBD2 is a possible D gene (6 bases). This CDR3 comprises 14 residues. The V and J ends lost 6 bases and 2 bases respectively, with 13 bases between them. CDR1 is SNHLY and CDR2 is FYNNEI in the germline V gene. The CDR3 protein is CASRHSGGQETQYF. CDR3 nucleotides: TGTGCCAGCAGGCACTCCGGGGGACAAGAGACCCAGTACTTC.

The chain has TRBV27 and TRBJ2-7; no clear D gene. Germline assignment: CDR1 MNHEY and CDR2 SMNVEV (reference sequence). V lost 7 bases to trimming and J lost 3 bases, with 4 bases between them. The CDR3 sequence is 10 residues long. The CDR3 DNA is TGTGCCAGCACGAACTACGAGCAGTACTTC. It encodes CASTNYEQYF.

This chain links TRBV6-1 with TRBJ2-1; 9 nucleotides align to TRBD2. With 7 bases clipped from V and 3 bases from J, the junction kept 4 bases outside the gene matches. Germline V gene sequence: CDR1 MNHNS, CDR2 SASEGT. This CDR3 contains 14 residues. DNA of the CDR3: TGTGCCAGCACCCCTAGCGGGATCTACAATGAGCAGTTCTTC. Amino acid sequence: CASTPSGIYNEQFF.

The rearrangement links TRBV6-1 to TRBJ2-4, with D hard to call. CDR3 length equals 15 residues. Germline CDR1 MNHNS, CDR2 SASEGT. The V and J ends lost 1 base and 4 bases respectively, with 11 bases between them. The DNA of the CDR3 is TGTGCCAGCAGTGAAGAACTTACAGTTAAAAACATTCAGTACTTC. Its protein is CASSEELTVKNIQYF.

The chain is built from TRBV28 and TRBJ1-2; no reliable D call. Germline CDR1 reads MDHEN; CDR2 reads SYDVKM. The CDR3 spans 14 residues. V was clipped by 1 base and J by 4 bases, with 10 bases between them. The CDR3 here is CASSLYGRSYGYTF. For the CDR3, the DNA is TGTGCCAGCAGTTTATACGGAAGGAGCTATGGCTACACCTTC.

The CDR3 protein is CAIRDSLYNEQFF. CDR3 in DNA: TGTGCCATCAGGGACAGTCTTTACAATGAGCAGTTCTTC. This chain links TRBV10-3 with TRBJ2-1; possible D gene TRBD1, 6 bases. The CDR3 is 13 residues long. The V gene's germline CDR1 is ENHRY and CDR2 SYGVKD. Trimming removed 6 bases from V and 4 bases from J, with 10 bases in between.

This clone appeared once. CDR3 amino acids: CASSLGGVNEKLFF. The CDR3 bases are TGTGCCAGCAGTTTAGGGGGGGTGAATGAAAAACTGTTTTTT. The chain carries TRBV28 and TRBJ1-4, with D perhaps TRBD1 (5 bases). With 2 bases removed from V and 5 bases from J, the gap between germline ends came to 9 bases. Germline V gene data show CDR1 as MDHEN and CDR2 as SYDVKM. This CDR3 contains 14 residues.

The gene calls are TRBV30 and TRBJ2-2; 9 nucleotides line up with TRBD1. The CDR3 covers 15 residues. Per germline, CDR1 GTSNPN and CDR2 SVGIG (reference sequence). Losses at the gene ends were 3 bases for V and 2 bases for J; bases not matched to a gene: 4. The CDR3 here is CAWRRGQGNTGELFF. As DNA, the CDR3 is TGTGCCTGGAGGCGGGGACAGGGCAACACCGGGGAGCTGTTTTTT.

This chain uses TRBV5-1 with TRBJ2-7; D is undetermined. From germline, CDR1 is SGHRS and CDR2 YFSETQ. This CDR3 contains 16 residues. V was cut by 0 bases and J by 1 base, with 14 bases left in between. Here the CDR3 reads CASSLVVGSRSYEQYF. CDR3 nucleotides: TGCGCCAGCAGCTTGGTCGTGGGCAGCAGGTCCTACGAGCAGTACTTC.

The rearrangement uses TRBV5-6 and TRBJ1-2; D is undetermined. Germline CDR1 is SGHDT and CDR2 is YYEEEE. V lost 3 bases, J lost 9 bases, and 15 bases lay in between. The CDR3 has 13 amino acids. The CDR3 DNA reads as TGTGCCAGCAGCTCCGGGCCGGAAGAAAGCTACACCTTC. This encodes CASSSGPEESYTF. Drawing the rest from reference TRBV5-6 and TRBJ1-2, the complete variable domain is DAGVTQSPTHLIKTRGQQVTLRCSPKSGHDTVSWYQQALGQGPQFIFQYYEEEERQRGNFPDRFSGHQFPNYSSELNVNALLLGDSALYLCASSSGPEESYTFGSGTRLTVV.

The chain employs TRBV7-2 and TRBJ2-1; D gene ambiguous. CDR1 and CDR2 from the germline V gene are SGHTA and FQGNSA. The CDR3 runs to 13 residues. Trimming took 5 bases from V and 2 from J, leaving 7 bases between them. As DNA, the CDR3 is TGTGCCAGCAGCCCCGGAACCTACAATGAGCAGTTCTTC. As protein: CASSPGTYNEQFF.

V usage is TRBV14 and J usage is TRBJ2-5; tentatively, D is TRBD1 (6 bases). This CDR3 comprises 16 residues. Germline V gene sequence: CDR1 SGHDN, CDR2 FVKESK. V was cut by 0 bases and J by 3 bases, with 14 bases left in between. The chain's CDR3 is CASSQEIGDKKETQYF. Here the CDR3 DNA reads TGTGCCAGCAGCCAAGAAATAGGGGACAAAAAAGAGACCCAGTACTTC.

The chain recombines TRBV6-5 with TRBJ2-3; 10 nucleotides align to TRBD1. The CDR3 is 15 amino acids. The V gene's germline CDR1 is MNHEY and CDR2 SVGAGI. V shed 6 bases and J 1 base; nucleotides not matched to a gene: 4. CDR3 loop: CASSPDRGGTDTQYF. Here the CDR3 DNA reads TGTGCCAGCAGCCCGGACAGGGGGGGCACAGATACGCAGTATTTT.

V and J are TRBV28 and TRBJ1-5; 9 nucleotides align to TRBD1. The CDR3 consists of 14 residues. V trimming: 6 bases; J trimming: 6 bases; junction bases outside the gene matches: 6. Per the germline V gene, CDR1 is MDHEN and CDR2 is SYDVKM. The DNA of the CDR3 is TGTGCCAGCAGCGGGACAGGGTTCGGTCAGCCCCAGCATTTT. Its protein is CASSGTGFGQPQHF.

The chain uses TRBV5-4 and TRBJ2-7; 7 bases are shared with TRBD2. Germline CDR1 reads SGHNT; CDR2 reads YYREEE (reference sequence). V was pared by 0 bases and J by 4 bases, with 13 bases of the junction left unmatched. CDR3 size: 17 residues. The CDR3 is CASSLVGGLSRHYEQYF. The CDR3 bases are TGTGCCAGCAGCTTGGTTGGGGGACTATCGAGGCATTACGAGCAGTACTTC.

The V call is TRBV6-5, the J call TRBJ1-1; the D gene is possibly TRBD1 (6 bases). This CDR3 is 15 amino acids long. The V end was cut by 0 bases, the J end by 2 bases, with 10 bases between. Looked up from germline, CDR1 is MNHEY and CDR2 is SVGAGI. The CDR3: CASSYSGGINTEAFF. In DNA, the CDR3 is TGTGCCAGCAGTTACTCGGGGGGCATCAACACTGAAGCTTTCTTT.

V and J are TRBV7-9 and TRBJ1-5; D unclear. The CDR3 covers 12 residues. CDR1 and CDR2 (germline): SEHNR, FQNEAQ (reference sequence). The V end was cut by 4 bases, the J end by 9 bases, with 10 bases between. This CDR3 reads CASSSNDRPQHF. The DNA for the CDR3 is TGTGCCAGCAGCTCTAATGATAGGCCCCAGCATTTT.

V is TRBV5-1 and J is TRBJ2-7; D is possibly TRBD1 (7 bases). Germline loops: CDR1 SGHRS, CDR2 YFSETQ. Trimming took 4 bases from V and 0 from J, leaving 11 bases between them. The CDR3 is 14 amino acids. CDR3 nucleotides: TGCGCCAGCAGCCCCCAGGGGGGCTCCTACGAGCAGTACTTC. Protein sequence: CASSPQGGSYEQYF.

Concerning this clone: At one boundary the junction diverges from the germline segment, which might be a read error. V and J are TRBV9 and TRBJ1-5; D is ambiguous. The CDR3 runs 14 residues. Germline-derived CDR1 and CDR2 are SGDLS and YYNGEE. CDR3 residues: CAGSVEESGSPQHF. As DNA, the CDR3 is TGTGCCGGCAGCGTAGAAGAGAGCGGCAGCCCCCAGCATTTT. The full variable domain, completed using reference TRBV9 and TRBJ1-5, is DSGVTQTPKHLITATGQRVTLRCSPRSGDLSVYWYQQSLDQGLQFLIQYYNGEERAKGNILERFSAQQFPDLHSELNLSSLELGDSALYFCAGSVEESGSPQHFGDGTRLSIL.